This T cell receptor (beta chain) stems from a study of CD8+ T cells in alopecia areata. As for the study in general: For 6 to 18 months, tofacitinib was taken, and 6 months off drug followed.

General observations from the study: A great number of expanded lesional clones endured in scalp and blood during tofacitinib.

On this clone: Its antigen is unidentified.

CDR3 length equals 12 residues. The germline CDR1 and CDR2 sequences are SGDLS and YYNGEE. Trimming left V 9 bases short and J 6 bases short, with 15 bases between. The treatment here: oral pan-JAK inhibitor, 5-10 mg twice daily. As the sequencing template, cDNA was produced by extracting RNA and reverse transcribing it. Repertoires were generated with immunoSEQ multiplex PCR, while TCRdb's copy carries only in-frame clones and drops some. The sample contains 100,000 or so clones, 55% to 70% of which appear only once. The sequence came from a human donor with alopecia areata. The specimen was CD8+ T cells sorted from blood, collected at approximately week 61, from a patient treated with tofacitinib. The chain recombines TRBV9 with TRBJ1-1, with D uncertain. Here the CDR3 reads CATSSAGAEAFF. In nucleotides, the CDR3 is TGTGCCACCTCCTCAGCGGGAGCTGAAGCTTTCTTT.